The 15 T cell receptor beta chains in this list originate from one sample, sequenced in a study of T cell responses to AZD1222 COVID-19 vaccine. Method: immunoSEQ multiplex PCR; TCRdb's copy keeps in-frame clones and lacks some. Counted here are about 96,000 clones, more than 75% occurring once; the ten biggest clones make up 4% to 6%. Specimen: peripheral blood, collected on day 0 of MenACWY control vaccination. These receptors were obtained from an adult in good health.

The V gene is TRBV10-3, the J gene TRBJ2-1, with 12 bases aligning to TRBD2. This CDR3 spans 15 amino acids. Trimming took 6 bases from V and 7 from J; bases not matched to a gene: 7. Germline values: CDR1 ENHRY, CDR2 SYGVKD. DNA of the CDR3: TGTGCCATCAGCCAGACTAGCGGGAGTTCGAATGAGCAGTTCTTC. It specifies CAISQTSGSSNEQFF.

The J gene is TRBJ2-1, the V gene TRBV19; 8 bases agree with TRBD1. There are 13 residues in the CDR3. Trimming removed 5 bases from V and 9 bases from J; junction bases left unmatched: 6. Germline CDR1 reads LNHDA; CDR2 reads SQIVND (reference sequence). Written as DNA, the CDR3 is TGTGCCAGTAGTGTAAAACAGGGGGGTGAGCAGTTCTTC. This encodes CASSVKQGGEQFF.

The chain links TRBV9 to TRBJ1-6; unclear D gene. The V gene's germline CDR1 is SGDLS and CDR2 YYNGEE. The V end lost 0 bases, the J end lost 7 bases, and 11 bases lay between the germline ends. The CDR3 spans 15 residues. CDR3 DNA: TGTGCCAGCAGCGTAGAAGCCTGGAACAATTCACCCCTCCACTTT. Translation gives CASSVEAWNNSPLHF.

The CDR3 spells CASSPRVAYEQYF. The CDR3 region has the DNA TGTGCCAGCAGCCCCCGGGTTGCCTACGAGCAGTACTTC. The rearrangement links TRBV7-9 to TRBJ2-7; D not certain. The CDR3 covers 13 residues. Germline loops: CDR1 SEHNR, CDR2 FQNEAQ (reference sequence). V lost 5 bases to trimming and J lost 2 bases, with 10 bases between them.

This sequence joins TRBV5-1 and TRBJ2-7, with a weak D call TRBD1 (5 bases). This CDR3 has 14 residues. The V and J ends lost 1 base and 6 bases respectively, with 14 bases between them. Germline CDR1 reads SGHRS; CDR2 reads YFSETQ. The CDR3: CASSLTASQGEQYF. The DNA for the CDR3 is TGCGCCAGCAGCTTGACAGCCTCTCAGGGCGAGCAGTACTTC.

V usage is TRBV18 and J usage is TRBJ2-2, with a weak D call TRBD2 (5 bases). CDR1 KGHSH and CDR2 LQKENI come from the germline V gene. The CDR3 length is 14 residues. V gave up 4 bases and J gave up 5 bases, with 11 bases separating them. The CDR3 nucleotides are TGTGCCAGCTCACTAACTCGGGGTACCGGGGAGCTGTTTTTT. Protein: CASSLTRGTGELFF.

The J gene is TRBJ2-3, the V gene TRBV9; 8 bases align to TRBD2. There are 14 residues in the CDR3. Germline CDR1 is SGDLS and CDR2 is YYNGEE. Trimming cost V 4 bases and J 6 bases; bases outside gene matches: 7. The chain's CDR3 is CASSLGTREDTQYF. As DNA, the CDR3 is TGTGCCAGCAGCCTCGGGACTAGGGAGGATACGCAGTATTTT.

V usage is TRBV2 and J usage is TRBJ2-7, with D tentatively TRBD1 (5 bases). The germline CDR1 and CDR2 sequences are SNHLY and FYNNEI. V was trimmed by 8 bases and J by 0 bases, leaving 14 bases between them. This CDR3 is built from 14 residues. CDR3 sequence reads: CASPGSASSYEQYF. CDR3 DNA sequence: TGTGCCAGCCCAGGGTCAGCAAGCTCCTACGAGCAGTACTTC.

The rearrangement links TRBV11-3 to TRBJ2-7, with 7 bases fitting TRBD1. The V gene's germline CDR1 is SGHNT and CDR2 YENEEA. The CDR3 has 15 residues. V shed 5 bases and J 5 bases; nucleotides not matched to a gene: 12. CDR3 region: CASSAGQAENDEQYF. Written as DNA, the CDR3 is TGTGCCAGCAGCGCCGGACAGGCCGAGAATGACGAGCAGTACTTC.

The CDR3 nucleotides read TGTGCCAGCAGCCTGGGACAGGGGGCATCGAACACTGAAGCTTTCTTT. Protein: CASSLGQGASNTEAFF. This sequence joins TRBV4-2 and TRBJ1-1; 12 bases are shared with TRBD1. The CDR3 contains 16 residues. After removal of 4 bases from V and 1 base from J, the junction contained 4 bases not matched to a gene. Germline CDR1 reads LGHNA; CDR2 reads YNFKEQ.

The chain links TRBV7-9 to TRBJ1-2, with unresolved D. Trimming pared 5 bases from V and 8 bases from J, leaving 12 bases between. The germline V gene has CDR1 SEHNR and CDR2 FQNEAQ (reference sequence). There are 12 residues in the CDR3. The CDR3 is CASSPGLGGYTF. CDR3 bases: TGTGCCAGCAGCCCGGGCCTCGGGGGCTACACCTTC.

The chain carries TRBV18 and TRBJ1-1; no definite D call. Germline assignment: CDR1 KGHSH and CDR2 LQKENI. The CDR3 is 13 amino acids. Trimming pared 0 bases from V and 0 bases from J, leaving 2 bases between. CDR3 nucleotide sequence: TGTGCCAGCTCACCACCCATGAACACTGAAGCTTTCTTT. Its translation: CASSPPMNTEAFF.

V usage is TRBV3-1 (or the pseudogene TRBV3-2) and J usage is TRBJ2-7; 7 positions agree with TRBD1. This CDR3 is 15 amino acids long. V lost 3 bases and J lost 0; bases outside the gene matches: 5. In germline, CDR1 is LGHDT, CDR2 YNNKEL (reference sequence). The CDR3 DNA is TGTGCCAGCAGCCAGTTAGGACAGGCCTCCTACGAGCAGTACTTC. As protein: CASSQLGQASYEQYF.

The chain is built from TRBV2 and TRBJ2-7, with D possibly being TRBD1 (5 bases). The V gene's germline CDR1 is SNHLY and CDR2 FYNNEI. CDR3 length equals 14 residues. The ends were cut back, 7 bases at V and 1 base at J, with 14 bases in the middle. The CDR3 loop is CASTLSDISYEQYF. In DNA form, the CDR3 reads TGTGCCAGCACTCTATCGGACATTTCCTACGAGCAGTACTTC.

V and J are TRBV28 and TRBJ2-7; TRBD1 aligns across 7 bases. V lost 5 bases and J lost 5; bases outside the gene matches: 9. From germline, CDR1 is MDHEN and CDR2 SYDVKM. The CDR3 loop spans 14 amino acids. Here the CDR3 reads CASSPSGTEDEQYF. The CDR3, as DNA: TGTGCCAGCAGTCCCTCCGGGACAGAAGACGAGCAGTACTTC.